This entry lists 15 T cell receptor beta chains sequenced from one sample in a study of regulatory T cells in long-lasting Graves disease. For TCR beta, libraries came from iRepertoire HTBI primers and Arm-PCR of CDR3 regions. TCRdb recomputed calls from the multiplex PCR reads with MiXCR, one row per CDR3 protein. The sample lists more than 300,000 distinct CDR3 sequences; approximately 25% were seen once. Documented time point: persistent/refractory GD, antithyroid drugs over 5 years with positive TRAb. The TCR library was made from RNA extracted from PBMCs. Sequencing was performed on peripheral blood mononuclear cells (PBMCs), taken when the disease was refractory, from a patient treated with antithyroid drugs. Source of these receptors: a woman between 40 and 50 years old with Graves disease.

The sample holds many counts of this clonotype. The rearrangement uses TRBV28 and TRBJ1-5; weak D call: TRBD1 (5 bases). CDR3 size: 15 residues. CDR1 and CDR2 from the germline V gene are MDHEN and SYDVKM. V was clipped by 7 bases and J by 5 bases, with 18 bases between them. The CDR3 DNA follows: TGTGCCAGCACCCGAGGTGGGGGAAGTCATCAGCCCCAGCATTTT. Its protein is CASTRGGGSHQPQHF.

V gene TRBV3-1 combines with J gene TRBJ2-1; no definite D call. The germline CDR1 and CDR2 sequences are LGHDT and YNNKEL (reference sequence). The CDR3 runs to 12 residues. Deletions cut 0 bases from V and 7 bases from J, with 4 bases between. CDR3 sequence reads: CASSQDGNEQFF. CDR3 bases: TGTGCCAGCAGCCAAGATGGGAATGAGCAGTTCTTC.

This clonotype was seen many times. The chain carries TRBV10-3 and TRBJ1-2, with unresolved D. The V and J ends lost 1 base and 5 bases respectively, with 2 bases between them. The germline V gene encodes CDR1 ENHRY and CDR2 SYGVKD. The CDR3 has 11 residues. CDR3 protein: CAISELYGYTF. CDR3 sequence (DNA): TGTGCCATCAGTGAGTTATATGGCTACACCTTC.

This clonotype was seen repeatedly, ten times or more. The V and J genes are TRBV5-1 and TRBJ1-2; D uncertain. The CDR3 covers 14 residues. V lost 2 bases and J lost 4, with 12 bases in between. Germline V lookup: CDR1 SGHRS, CDR2 YFSETQ. The CDR3 sequence: CASSFDGRGYGYTF. CDR3 nucleotides: TGCGCCAGCAGCTTTGACGGACGTGGCTATGGCTACACCTTC.

This clonotype was counted at least ten times. The chain carries TRBV28 and TRBJ1-1, with TRBD1 matching over 7 bases. Germline assignment: CDR1 MDHEN and CDR2 SYDVKM. The trim removed 4 bases at V and 4 bases at J, leaving 3 bases unmatched. This CDR3 spans 13 amino acids. CDR3 region: CASSSGQFTEAFF. CDR3 nucleotide sequence: TGTGCCAGCAGTTCGGGACAGTTCACTGAAGCTTTCTTT.

This clonotype was seen at least ten times. The V call is TRBV28, the J call TRBJ2-7, with 9 bases fitting TRBD1. This CDR3 region has 13 residues. Germline lookup yields CDR1 MDHEN and CDR2 SYDVKM. Losses at the gene ends were 7 bases for V and 3 bases for J; bases not matched to a gene: 4. The CDR3 loop is CASTTGGIYEQYF. CDR3 sequence (DNA): TGTGCCAGCACGACAGGGGGAATCTACGAGCAGTACTTC.

This clonotype has a count of ten or more. V gene TRBV28 combines with J gene TRBJ1-1, with TRBD1 as a possible D gene (6 bases). Germline CDR1 reads MDHEN; CDR2 reads SYDVKM. The length of the CDR3 is 12 residues. V lost 7 bases to trimming and J lost 4 bases, with 10 bases between them. CDR3 DNA sequence: TGTGCCAGCACCAAGGGGGGCACTGAAGCTTTCTTT. This sequence encodes CASTKGGTEAFF.

V usage is TRBV20-1 and J usage is TRBJ1-5; D remains unclear. The length of the CDR3 is 14 residues. The ends were cut back, 3 bases at V and 2 bases at J, with 11 bases in the middle. Germline-derived CDR1 and CDR2 are DFQATT and SNEGSKA (reference sequence). The CDR3 region has the DNA TGCAGTGCTAGTCATTCCGGACGCAATCAGCCCCAGCATTTT. Translating gives CSASHSGRNQPQHF.

This clonotype showed up just a few times. The chain is built from TRBV3-1 and TRBJ2-7; D unclear. There are 14 residues in the CDR3. V was cut by 0 bases and J by 2 bases, with 8 bases left in between. Per germline, CDR1 LGHDT and CDR2 YNNKEL (reference sequence). The CDR3 DNA reads TGTGCCAGCAGCCAAGAAGGCGTAGCCTACGAGCAGTACTTC. This gives the protein CASSQEGVAYEQYF.

The chain couples TRBV10-3 to TRBJ2-1; D gene ambiguous. Germline-derived CDR1 and CDR2 are ENHRY and SYGVKD. The CDR3 spans 13 residues. V was cut by 2 bases and J by 2 bases, with 4 bases left in between. The CDR3 protein is CAISEDPYNEQFF. The CDR3 DNA is TGTGCCATCAGTGAGGACCCCTACAATGAGCAGTTCTTC.

This clonotype was recorded a few times. The chain combines TRBV5-4 with TRBJ2-7; TRBD2 matches 8 bases. Germline V lookup: CDR1 SGHNT, CDR2 YYREEE (reference sequence). This CDR3 is 15 amino acids long. Trimming at V came to 0 bases and at J to 2 bases, leaving 4 bases not matched to a gene. The CDR3: CASSLGVAGTYEQYF. The CDR3 bases are TGTGCCAGCAGCTTGGGGGTAGCGGGGACCTACGAGCAGTACTTC.

This clonotype was counted once. The chain recombines TRBV19 with TRBJ2-2; D is unclear. Trimming removed 6 bases from V and 0 bases from J, with 8 bases in between. Germline V lookup: CDR1 LNHDA, CDR2 SQIVND (reference sequence). This CDR3 has 14 residues. This chain's CDR3 is CASRTRTNTGELFF. Written as DNA, the CDR3 is TGTGCCAGTAGAACAAGAACGAACACCGGGGAGCTGTTTTTT.

This rearrangement joins TRBV4-2 to TRBJ2-7; D is uncertain. The CDR3 length is 13 residues. Germline CDR1 LGHNA, CDR2 YNFKEQ. V shed 8 bases and J shed 2 bases, with 13 bases lying between them. DNA for the CDR3: TGTGCCAGCCAAAGGACGGATACCTACGAGCAGTACTTC. Its protein is CASQRTDTYEQYF.

The rearrangement links TRBV3-1 to TRBJ2-7, with TRBD2 identical over 9 bases. This CDR3 spans 16 amino acids. Germline V lookup: CDR1 LGHDT, CDR2 YNNKEL (reference sequence). Losses at the gene ends were 0 bases for V and 7 bases for J; bases not matched to a gene: 10. CDR3 sequence reads: CASSQDPTSGRGEQYF. The CDR3 region has the DNA TGTGCCAGCAGCCAAGACCCGACTAGCGGCAGGGGTGAGCAGTACTTC.

This clonotype was seen a handful of times. The J gene is TRBJ2-5, the V gene TRBV7-6; no firm D call. Germline CDR1 SGHVS, CDR2 FNYEAQ. V lost 4 bases, J lost 1 base, and 13 bases lay in between. This CDR3 is 15 amino acids long. CDR3 sequence (DNA): TGTGCCAGCAGCTCACTACACTGGGGCCAAGAGACCCAGTACTTC. This codes for CASSSLHWGQETQYF.